These 21 T cell receptor beta chains share one sample of origin, sequenced in a study of T cell responses to AZD1222 COVID-19 vaccine listed by TCRdb under 2021. The sample's time point, from its label and the paper: about 28 days (+/-7) after the second vaccine dose. Library creation used the immunoSEQ multiplex PCR assay. Entries here come from immuneACCESS through TCRdb and include only in-frame sequences with V and J called. Some clones fail to appear in such tables; in the studies checked, an unresolved V gene covers under half of the shortfall, and the cause of the remainder is unknown. Within this sample are fewer than 110,000 clones, with 92% of them counted one time only. The ten largest clones take up more than 8% of the sample. The source material was peripheral blood, sampled 28 days after the second AZD1222 dose. These receptors came from an adult who received the AZD1222 COVID-19 vaccine.

The chain links TRBV3-1 (or the pseudogene TRBV3-2) to TRBJ2-1, with 8 positions matching TRBD2. V was pared by 6 bases and J by 0 bases, with 7 bases of the junction left unmatched. Looked up from germline, CDR1 is LGHDT and CDR2 is YNNKEL (reference sequence). There are 16 residues in the CDR3. CDR3 bases: TGTGCCAGCAGGTCCACTAGCGGTAGCTCCTACAATGAGCAGTTCTTC. It translates to CASRSTSGSSYNEQFF.

In nucleotides, the CDR3 is TGTGCCGTTGGTGGGACAGGGGGCGGTCAGCCCCAGCATTTT. Encoded protein: CAVGGTGGGQPQHF. The V and J genes are TRBV19 and TRBJ1-5; 12 bases are shared with TRBD1. The CDR3 is made up of 14 amino acids. Germline V gives CDR1 LNHDA, CDR2 SQIVND (reference sequence). Unmatched junction bases numbered 8, after V lost 11 bases and J lost 6 bases.

This chain joins TRBV10-3 and TRBJ1-5; D call uncertain. Trimming took 2 bases from V and 1 from J, leaving 12 bases between them. There are 16 residues in the CDR3. Germline CDR1 is ENHRY and CDR2 is SYGVKD. The chain's CDR3 is CAISENPGGSNQPQHF. The CDR3 coding sequence is TGTGCCATCAGTGAGAACCCGGGAGGGAGCAATCAGCCCCAGCATTTT.

The J gene is TRBJ2-1, the V gene TRBV9; the match to TRBD2 covers 10 bases. CDR1 and CDR2 from the germline V gene are SGDLS and YYNGEE. CDR3 length equals 15 residues. The V segment lost 0 bases and the J segment 4 bases; nucleotides outside the gene matches: 1. The CDR3 protein is CASSVEREGYNEQFF. The CDR3 nucleotides are TGTGCCAGCAGCGTAGAGCGGGAGGGGTACAATGAGCAGTTCTTC.

V gene TRBV14 combines with J gene TRBJ2-7; 7 nucleotides agree with TRBD1. The CDR3 spans 14 residues. Germline V gene data show CDR1 as SGHDN and CDR2 as FVKESK. J gave up 0 bases and V 5 bases, and 4 bases lay outside the gene matches. The CDR3 reads CASSFPGGSYEQYF. The CDR3 DNA sequence: TGTGCCAGCAGCTTCCCAGGGGGCTCCTACGAGCAGTACTTC.

V is TRBV30 and J is TRBJ2-4; D unresolved. The germline V gene encodes CDR1 GTSNPN and CDR2 SVGIG (reference sequence). Trimming cost V 0 bases and J 6 bases, with 9 bases left between them. The length of the CDR3 is 13 residues. The CDR3 loop reads CAWSVTWANIQYF. The CDR3 DNA reads as TGTGCCTGGAGTGTTACCTGGGCAAACATTCAGTACTTC.

The chain recombines TRBV27 with TRBJ1-4; D possibly corresponds to TRBD1 (5 bases). Trimming removed 4 bases at V and 4 bases at J, with 19 bases between. Germline V CDR1 and CDR2: MNHEY, SMNVEV (reference sequence). This CDR3 has 17 amino acids. The DNA for the CDR3 is TGTGCCAGCAGTTCCACGGCATGGACAACTAATAATGAAAAACTGTTTTTT. It encodes CASSSTAWTTNNEKLFF. The whole variable domain, remainder taken from reference TRBV27 and TRBJ1-4, is EAQVTQNPRYLITVTGKKLTVTCSQNMNHEYMSWYRQDPGLGLRQIYYSMNVEVTDKGDVPEGYKVSRKEKRNFPLILESPSPNQTSLYFCASSSTAWTTNNEKLFFGSGTQLSVL.

This rearrangement joins TRBV6-1 to TRBJ2-7, with D maybe TRBD2 (6 bases). The V end lost 2 bases, the J end lost 2 bases, and 13 bases lay between the germline ends. The CDR3 contains 15 residues. Germline V gene sequence: CDR1 MNHNS, CDR2 SASEGT. CDR3 residues: CASSEPGDRAYEQYF. The CDR3, as DNA: TGTGCCAGCAGTGAACCGGGGGACCGCGCCTACGAGCAGTACTTC.

The rearrangement links TRBV10-3 to TRBJ1-2, with TRBD1 identical over 7 bases. Germline V gene data show CDR1 as ENHRY and CDR2 as SYGVKD. The CDR3 loop spans 13 amino acids. With V trimmed by 11 bases and J by 4 bases, 10 bases remained unmatched. The CDR3 DNA sequence: TGTGCCGCCCAGGACGGGACAGCCTATGGCTACACCTTC. Translated, it gives CAAQDGTAYGYTF.

This clone was recorded a few times. This chain uses TRBV28 with TRBJ2-1; 7 nucleotides match TRBD2. The CDR3 totals 17 residues. With V trimmed by 2 bases and J by 2 bases, 9 bases remained unmatched. Germline V gene lookup returns CDR1 MDHEN and CDR2 SYDVKM. The DNA of the CDR3 is TGTGCCAGCAGTTTAGAATTTTACGGACTAGCCTACAATGAGCAGTTCTTC. Its protein is CASSLEFYGLAYNEQFF.

The chain is built from TRBV10-3 and TRBJ1-6; 10 bases align to TRBD1. The ends lost 6 bases at V and 1 base at J; junction bases unmatched: 3. The CDR3 covers 16 residues. CDR1 and CDR2 from the germline V gene are ENHRY and SYGVKD. This chain's CDR3 is CAISRDRGSYNSPLHF. The CDR3 region has the DNA TGTGCCATCAGCCGGGACAGGGGATCCTATAATTCACCCCTCCACTTT.

This clone was observed once. The CDR3 DNA reads as TGTGCCACCAGCAGAGAGACAGGGGCACCTAATGAAAAACTGTTTTTT. This translates into CATSRETGAPNEKLFF. The rearrangement uses TRBV15 and TRBJ1-4; 8 bases line up with TRBD1. The CDR3 is 16 residues long. V shed 0 bases and J 3 bases; nucleotides not matched to a gene: 3. CDR1 is LNHNV and CDR2 is YYDKDF in the germline V gene (reference sequence).

V is TRBV20-1 and J is TRBJ2-5; D uncertain. Trimming took 3 bases from V and 5 from J, leaving 13 bases between them. The CDR3 extends over 13 amino acids. In germline, CDR1 is DFQATT, CDR2 SNEGSKA (reference sequence). CDR3: CSASRPRLETQYF. CDR3 bases: TGCAGTGCTAGTCGACCTAGACTGGAGACCCAGTACTTC.

This chain joins TRBV19 and TRBJ1-1; D call uncertain. The germline V and J ends were trimmed by 3 bases and 4 bases, with 9 bases remaining between them. The CDR3 contains 13 residues. The V gene's germline CDR1 is LNHDA and CDR2 SQIVND (reference sequence). The CDR3 protein is CASSITPATEAFF. CDR3 bases: TGTGCCAGTAGTATTACCCCTGCCACTGAAGCTTTCTTT.

DNA for the CDR3: TGTGCCAGCAGCGAAACAGGGGTCAAACAGCCCCAGCATTTT. Protein sequence: CASSETGVKQPQHF. The gene calls are TRBV7-9 and TRBJ1-5; 7 positions match TRBD1. This CDR3 is 14 amino acids long. With V trimmed by 5 bases and J by 7 bases, 8 bases remained unmatched. Germline assignment: CDR1 SEHNR and CDR2 FQNEAQ (reference sequence).

V usage is TRBV20-1 and J usage is TRBJ2-7; D is perhaps TRBD2 (5 bases). This CDR3 comprises 11 residues. V shed 6 bases and J shed 4 bases, with 10 bases lying between them. Germline CDR1 and CDR2: DFQATT and SNEGSKA (reference sequence). This chain's CDR3 is CSAPLVYEQYF. The CDR3 DNA is TGCAGTGCCCCACTAGTGTACGAGCAGTACTTC.

V gene TRBV7-6 combines with J gene TRBJ2-7, with D maybe TRBD2 (5 bases). V lost 4 bases and J 6 bases, leaving 13 bases between the germline ends. The CDR3 is made up of 13 amino acids. CDR1 and CDR2 (germline): SGHVS, FNYEAQ. Here the CDR3 DNA reads TGTGCCAGCAGCTCACTAGACTCGTTCGAGCAGTACTTC. Translated: CASSSLDSFEQYF. The full variable domain, in which reference TRBV7-6 and TRBJ2-7 provide the parts outside the CDR3, is GAGVSQSPRYKVTKRGQDVALRCDPISGHVSLYWYRQALGQGPEFLTYFNYEAQQDKSGLPNDRFSAERPEGSISTLTIQRTEQRDSAMYRCASSSLDSFEQYFGPGTRLTVT.

This chain uses TRBV5-1 with TRBJ1-1; 12 bases align to TRBD1. CDR1 SGHRS and CDR2 YFSETQ come from the germline V gene. There are 15 residues in the CDR3. The ends lost 4 bases at V and 7 bases at J; junction bases unmatched: 8. In nucleotides, the CDR3 is TGCGCCAGCAGCCTCTGGGGACAGGGGGCGATTGAAGCTTTCTTT. Its protein product is CASSLWGQGAIEAFF.

The V gene is TRBV15, the J gene TRBJ1-6, with a weak D call TRBD1 (6 bases). The germline gives CDR1 LNHNV, CDR2 YYDKDF (reference sequence). The CDR3 extends over 16 amino acids. Trimming cost V 5 bases and J 8 bases, with 19 bases left between them. CDR3 DNA sequence: TGTGCCACCAGCGGGGAGGGGGTCAGGAGTTATTCACCCCTCCACTTT. It translates to CATSGEGVRSYSPLHF.

V gene TRBV19 combines with J gene TRBJ2-7; D may be TRBD2 (6 bases). The CDR3 spans 15 residues. Trimming pared 3 bases from V and 0 bases from J, leaving 12 bases between. The germline gives CDR1 LNHDA, CDR2 SQIVND (reference sequence). The CDR3 loop reads CASSIMDGSSYEQYF. Written as DNA, the CDR3 is TGTGCCAGTAGTATTATGGACGGGAGCTCCTACGAGCAGTACTTC.

The gene calls are TRBV6-1 and TRBJ1-6; D is perhaps TRBD1 (5 bases). The germline V gene encodes CDR1 MNHNS and CDR2 SASEGT. CDR3 length: 18 amino acids. Trimming removed 2 bases at V and 9 bases at J, with 23 bases between. The CDR3: CASSELGTASILSSPLHF. The CDR3 DNA reads as TGTGCCAGCAGTGAACTCGGGACGGCAAGTATACTGAGTTCACCCCTCCACTTT.